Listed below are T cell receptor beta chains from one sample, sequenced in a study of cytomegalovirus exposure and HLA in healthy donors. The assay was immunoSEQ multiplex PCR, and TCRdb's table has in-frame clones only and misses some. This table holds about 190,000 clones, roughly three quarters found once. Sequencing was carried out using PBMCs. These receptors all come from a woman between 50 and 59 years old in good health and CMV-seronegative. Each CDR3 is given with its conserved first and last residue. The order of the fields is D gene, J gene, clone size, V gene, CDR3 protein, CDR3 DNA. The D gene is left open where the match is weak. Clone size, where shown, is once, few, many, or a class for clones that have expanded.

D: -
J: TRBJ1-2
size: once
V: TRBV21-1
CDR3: CASSKPSRPLSYGYTF
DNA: TGTGCCAGCAGCAAACCCTCACGCCCCCTTAGCTATGGCTACACCTTC

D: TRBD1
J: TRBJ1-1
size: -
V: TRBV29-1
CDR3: CSVNFGTGNPEAFF
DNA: TGCAGCGTGAACTTCGGGACAGGGAATCCTGAAGCTTTCTTT

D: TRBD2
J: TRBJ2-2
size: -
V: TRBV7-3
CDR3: CASSLRLAGAGELFF
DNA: TGTGCCAGCAGCTTGAGACTAGCGGGAGCCGGGGAGCTGTTTTTT

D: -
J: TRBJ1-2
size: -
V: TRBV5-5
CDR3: CASSWRGLDGYTF
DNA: TGTGCCAGCAGCTGGAGAGGGCTTGATGGCTACACCTTC

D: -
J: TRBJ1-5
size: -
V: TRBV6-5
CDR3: CASSPRQLYQPQHF
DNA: TGTGCCAGCAGTCCAAGACAGCTATATCAGCCCCAGCATTTT

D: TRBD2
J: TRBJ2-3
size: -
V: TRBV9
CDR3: CASTPGGTVRDGTQYF
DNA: TGTGCCAGCACCCCGGGGGGTACGGTCCGGGACGGTACGCAGTATTTT

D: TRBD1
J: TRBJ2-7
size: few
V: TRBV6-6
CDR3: CASSWDRDYEQYF
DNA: TGTGCCAGCAGTTGGGACAGAGACTACGAGCAGTACTTC

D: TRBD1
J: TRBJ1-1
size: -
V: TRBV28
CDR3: CASSFPQGSVTVAFF
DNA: TGTGCCAGCAGTTTCCCACAGGGGAGTGTCACTGTAGCTTTCTTT

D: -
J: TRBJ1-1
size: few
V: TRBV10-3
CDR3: CAISEGSGAFF
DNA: TGTGCCATCAGTGAGGGCAGTGGAGCTTTCTTT

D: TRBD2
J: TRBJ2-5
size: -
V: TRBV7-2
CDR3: CASSLVGTSGKRTQYF
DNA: TGTGCCAGCAGCTTAGTGGGGACTAGCGGGAAGAGGACCCAGTACTTC

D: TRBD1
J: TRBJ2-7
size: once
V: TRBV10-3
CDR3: CAIRRQGEQYF
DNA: TGTGCCATCAGAAGACAGGGCGAGCAGTACTTC

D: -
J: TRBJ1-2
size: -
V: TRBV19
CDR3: CASLSNGKVGGYTF
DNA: TGTGCCAGTCTGTCCAACGGGAAAGTGGGGGGCTACACCTTC

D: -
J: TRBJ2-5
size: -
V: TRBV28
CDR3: CASSPLGGSTETQYF
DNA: TGTGCCAGCAGTCCCCTCGGGGGTTCGACGGAGACCCAGTACTTC

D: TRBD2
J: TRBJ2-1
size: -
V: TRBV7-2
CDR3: CASMPLSSGSYNEQFF
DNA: TGTGCCAGCATGCCTCTTTCTAGCGGCTCCTACAATGAGCAGTTCTTC

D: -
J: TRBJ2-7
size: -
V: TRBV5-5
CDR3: CASSQGSTYEQYF
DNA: TGTGCCAGCAGCCAGGGATCTACCTACGAGCAGTACTTC

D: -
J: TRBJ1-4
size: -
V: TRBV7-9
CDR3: CASSLARGWRDEKLFF
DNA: TGTGCCAGCAGCTTAGCGCGAGGGTGGAGGGATGAAAAACTGTTTTTT

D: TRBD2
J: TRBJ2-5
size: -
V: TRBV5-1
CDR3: CASSREGRQETQYF
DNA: TGCGCCAGCAGCCGGGAGGGGAGGCAAGAGACCCAGTACTTC